Described below is a single T cell receptor beta chain sequence and its context. Its specificity is not known. Stated time point: baseline, week 1 (first vaccination visit). Treatment: pre-vaccination baseline after standard-of-care therapy. Each astrocytoma in the donors was new, WHO grade 3 or 4, IDH1-mutant and ATRX-lost. The data are from a study of a mutant IDH1 vaccine in newly diagnosed glioma. Study at large: Earlier therapy was either radiotherapy, temozolomide, or both, and most got both.

The repertoire was sequenced with immunoSEQ multiplex PCR; TCRdb's copy has only in-frame clones and lacks some. There are around 88,000 clones in the sample; around 80% occur only once, and approximately 7.6% lies in the top ten. General study findings and limits: Pseudoprogression appeared independent of alterations in top peripheral clonotypes.

Here the sequenced sample was PBMCs, taken from a glioma patient treated with radiotherapy, temozolomide or both. This sequence was found in a man aged 40-50 years with glioma.

The CDR3 DNA sequence: TGTGCCAGCAGTGACGCAGACAGGGCCAAAAACATTCAGTACTTC. Translated: CASSDADRAKNIQYF. The rearrangement uses TRBV25-1 and TRBJ2-4; possibly TRBD1 for D (6 bases). V was cut by 3 bases and J by 1 base, with 10 bases left in between. Per germline, CDR1 MGHDK and CDR2 SYGVNS. The CDR3 is made up of 15 amino acids.